This record looks at one TCR beta chain sequence and its context. This clone showed up just once. Its antigen remains undetermined. Per-base quality was not reported, and no clone a single base away is much larger than it. From a lookup of the germline V gene (reference sequence), CDR1 and CDR2 are SGHKS and YYEKEE. V is pruned by 0 bases and J by 6 bases, leaving 10 bases of the junction without a gene match. From the cysteine up to the phenylalanine, the CDR3 has a length of 17 residues. Just CDR3 DNA is preserved here, 51 bases in frame from base 1. This entry is derived from a study of blood T cell repertoires in COVID-19 (dated by TCRdb to the early 2020s). With regard to the full study: Samples from collaborators originated in the United States, Italy and Spain and spanned both the acute and convalescent phases of COVID-19. The material from the prospective study consisted of cDNA or gDNA derived from T cells, B-cell-depleted T cells, or PBMCs. The dataset comprised deeply sampled blood TCRbeta repertoires from subjects exposed to, actively infected with, or recovered from COVID-19. The repertoires were released in a freely available public database meant as a resource for research on the immune response to SARS-CoV-2. The samples were drawn from the first 160 participants of the ongoing ImmuneRACE study and from 1,254 subjects provided by 6 global collaborators. A de-identified subject ID, COVID-19 status, age in years and sex were almost always included in the sample metadata. Where available, HLA class I and class II types were taken from metadata supplied by the sample provider and were not determined by assay-based typing. The research as a whole found: The quantity of clinical and demographic metadata differed by source and by participant and was supplied without curation.

Participants in the prospective study were enrolled through a virtual design, were aged roughly 18 to 90 years, and lived in about 25 United States geographic areas. In the prospective study, participants were assigned to cohorts based on the clinical history participants reported in a screening survey and a study questionnaire. For ImmuneRACE Cohort 3, a participant was defined as recovered based on two consecutive negative NP/OP PCR tests, clearance by a healthcare professional, or resolution of symptoms. In the prospective study, mobile phlebotomists collected whole blood, serum and a nasopharyngeal or oropharyngeal swab from each participant. Additional blood draws and questionnaires over an approximately two-month period could optionally be provided by prospective study participants. Before DNA extraction, blood samples from the prospective study were shipped at room temperature or frozen.

The immunoSEQ Assay, a bias-controlled multiplex PCR, was used to amplify TCRbeta CDR3 regions from genomic DNA. Per the source publication's procedure: Nucleated cell counts per sample were estimated from amplification of reference gene primers within the assay. Sequence reads were collapsed and filtered to measure the absolute abundance of every unique TCRbeta CDR3 rearrangement. For each sample, productive Simpson clonality was calculated by taking the square root of Simpson's diversity index across productive rearrangements. TCRdb carries this immuneACCESS record with in-frame sequences only. Its versions omit some clonotypes, under half of them owing to an unresolved V gene in the studies checked, with the rest unexplained. The DNA was the basis for D and trimming; V, J and clone size are from that table. Counted in this sample were some 300,000 clones; nearly 90% of them appeared once. Of the sample, around 0.9% falls within the top ten clones.

The rearrangement combines TRBV5-5 with TRBJ2-1; 9 middle bases align to TRBD2. The origin of this receptor is a woman younger than 45 who had recovered from COVID-19. The sample was PBMCs or T cells enriched from blood (not recorded which). The bases are TGTGCCAGCAGCTTGGCGGTGGCTAGCGGGATAGTCAATGAGCAGTTCTTC. This is translated as CASSLAVASGIVNEQFF.